Below are 17 T cell receptor beta chains sequenced from a single sample in a study of blood T cell repertoires in COVID-19. The assay was immunoSEQ multiplex PCR, and TCRdb's table has in-frame clones only and misses some. The table lists about 220,000 clones, approximately 78% of them singletons. Sequencing was done on a sample of peripheral blood. Receptors were obtained from a woman between 65 and 79 years old with COVID-19, enrolled during active disease.

V gene TRBV3-1 (or the pseudogene TRBV3-2) combines with J gene TRBJ2-3; no clear D gene. CDR1 LGHDT and CDR2 YNNKEL come from the germline V gene (reference sequence). The V end lost 1 base, the J end lost 6 bases, and 5 bases lay between the germline ends. The CDR3 has 12 amino acids. The CDR3 reads CASSQVIDTQYF. The CDR3 nucleotides are TGTGCCAGCAGCCAAGTAATCGATACGCAGTATTTT.

The chain links TRBV6-5 to TRBJ2-7, with D unresolved. Germline CDR1 reads MNHEY; CDR2 reads SVGAGI. This CDR3 is built from 11 residues. The V end was cut by 7 bases, the J end by 3 bases, with 7 bases between. The CDR3 bases are TGTGCCAGCAATGGCGGCTACGAGCAGTACTTC. Residues: CASNGGYEQYF.

The gene calls are TRBV4-3 and TRBJ1-2; D is ambiguous. Between the trimmed V and J ends, which lost 0 bases and 4 bases, there was a span of 18 bases. The CDR3 is made up of 17 amino acids. Germline V gene sequence: CDR1 LGHNA, CDR2 YSLEER. The CDR3 sequence is CASSQDSGFGGSYGYTF. The CDR3 region has the DNA TGCGCCAGCAGCCAAGATTCAGGCTTTGGCGGGAGCTATGGCTACACCTTC.

The chain links TRBV29-1 to TRBJ1-2, with D possibly TRBD1 on 6 matching bases. This CDR3 region has 14 residues. The V and J ends lost 4 bases and 1 base respectively, with 13 bases between them. Germline CDR1 reads SQVTM; CDR2 reads ANQGSEA. The CDR3 protein is CSVASGTHNYGYTF. CDR3 sequence (DNA): TGCAGCGTTGCTTCCGGGACACATAACTATGGCTACACCTTC.

This chain joins TRBV11-3 and TRBJ1-6; D call uncertain. V lost 2 bases to trimming and J lost 11 bases, with 25 bases between them. This CDR3 has 18 residues. Germline V gene sequence: CDR1 SGHNT, CDR2 YENEEA. The CDR3 protein is CASSLCPRDAPYMAPLHF. The DNA of the CDR3 is TGTGCCAGCAGCTTATGCCCTCGTGATGCGCCCTATATGGCACCCCTCCACTTT.

The rearrangement links TRBV28 to TRBJ1-2; tentatively, D is TRBD1 (5 bases). This CDR3 region has 15 residues. Trimming pared 3 bases from V and 4 bases from J, leaving 15 bases between. The germline V gene encodes CDR1 MDHEN and CDR2 SYDVKM. The CDR3 protein is CASSFAGLGAYGYTF. CDR3 sequence (DNA): TGTGCCAGCAGTTTTGCAGGACTAGGGGCCTATGGCTACACCTTC.

V is TRBV9 and J is TRBJ2-6; 11 bases are shared with TRBD1. Germline-derived CDR1 and CDR2 are SGDLS and YYNGEE. Losses at the gene ends were 4 bases for V and 4 bases for J; bases not matched to a gene: 7. There are 17 residues in the CDR3. The CDR3 DNA follows: TGTGCCAGCAGCTCGGGACAGGGGGTTTTGGGGGCCAACGTCCTGACTTTC. Its protein product is CASSSGQGVLGANVLTF.

V usage is TRBV4-3 and J usage is TRBJ2-7, with a weak D call TRBD2 (6 bases). There are 13 residues in the CDR3. V was cut by 0 bases and J by 7 bases, with 10 bases left in between. Germline V gene lookup returns CDR1 LGHNA and CDR2 YSLEER. The CDR3, as DNA: TGCGCCAGCAGCCAAGATGCGGGGACGGAGCAGTACTTC. It is translated as CASSQDAGTEQYF.

The chain uses TRBV2 and TRBJ1-1, with 12 bases lining up with TRBD1. This CDR3 is 13 amino acids long. Germline values: CDR1 SNHLY, CDR2 FYNNEI. V trimming: 10 bases; J trimming: 4 bases; junction bases outside the gene matches: 4. The CDR3 region is CATKGQGATEAFF. The CDR3 DNA reads TGTGCCACCAAGGGACAGGGGGCCACTGAAGCTTTCTTT.

The CDR3 loop reads CASSPSGLYEQYF. CDR3 sequence (DNA): TGTGCCAGCAGCCCTAGCGGGCTATACGAGCAGTACTTC. The V gene is TRBV14, the J gene TRBJ2-7, with 8 bases matching TRBD2. V trimming: 4 bases; J trimming: 4 bases; junction bases outside the gene matches: 3. Germline CDR1 reads SGHDN; CDR2 reads FVKESK. The CDR3 is made up of 13 amino acids.

The CDR3 region has the DNA TGTGCCAGCACGGGACAGGGTTTGGTTCCCGGGGAGCTGTTTTTT. It yields the protein CASTGQGLVPGELFF. V is TRBV6-4 and J is TRBJ2-2; TRBD1 aligns across 9 bases. This CDR3 contains 15 residues. CDR1 is MRHNA, CDR2 SNTAGT, per germline. Losses at the gene ends were 7 bases for V and 6 bases for J; bases not matched to a gene: 9.

As concerns this clone: This sample includes further DNA sequences coding for the same CDR3. V and J are TRBV19 and TRBJ1-2; D ambiguous. Germline V gene data show CDR1 as LNHDA and CDR2 as SQIVND (reference sequence). The CDR3 is made up of 12 amino acids. Trimming shortened V by 4 bases and J by 4 bases, and 7 bases separated the two germline ends. CDR3 nucleotide sequence: TGTGCCAGTAGTACCCGCGGCTATGGCTACACCTTC. It specifies CASSTRGYGYTF.

This clone was found a few times. The chain employs TRBV18 and TRBJ1-5; weak D call: TRBD1 (5 bases). This CDR3 is 15 amino acids long. Per the germline V gene, CDR1 is KGHSH and CDR2 is LQKENI. Trimming left V 3 bases short and J 3 bases short, with 12 bases between. Here the CDR3 reads CASSPGPGPNQPQHF. The CDR3 nucleotides are TGTGCCAGCTCACCGGGGCCCGGGCCCAATCAGCCCCAGCATTTT.

This sequence joins TRBV7-8 and TRBJ2-3; 7 bases map to TRBD2. J was trimmed by 3 bases and V by 0 bases; bases with no gene match: 9. The germline gives CDR1 SGHVS, CDR2 FQNEAQ. The CDR3 sequence is 17 residues long. CDR3 region: CASSLAPGGRGTDTQYF. CDR3 nucleotide sequence: TGTGCCAGCAGCTTAGCGCCTGGCGGGAGAGGGACAGATACGCAGTATTTT. Based on the CDR3 plus reference TRBV7-8 and TRBJ2-3, the full variable domain is GAGVSQSPRYKVAKRGQDVALRCDPISGHVSLFWYQQALGQGPEFLTYFQNEAQLDKSGLPSDRFFAERPEGSVSTLKIQRTQQEDSAVYLCASSLAPGGRGTDTQYFGPGTRLTVL.

The rearrangement joins TRBV5-1 to TRBJ1-3; D gene uncertain. V dropped 1 base and J dropped 4 bases, with 6 bases sitting between them. Per germline, CDR1 SGHRS and CDR2 YFSETQ. This CDR3 has 13 amino acids. CDR3 in amino acids: CASSLSQGNTIYF. CDR3 nucleotide sequence: TGCGCCAGCAGCTTGTCACAGGGAAACACCATATATTTT.

Ten or more counts support this clone. This rearrangement joins TRBV4-3 to TRBJ1-2; 8 nucleotides agree with TRBD1. Germline-derived CDR1 and CDR2 are LGHNA and YSLEER. The CDR3 extends over 15 amino acids. With V trimmed by 4 bases and J by 5 bases, 9 bases remained unmatched. CDR3 DNA: TGCGCCAGCAGCCCATACAGGGGGTCTGTATATGGCTACACCTTC. Encoded protein: CASSPYRGSVYGYTF.

The chain has TRBV2 and TRBJ2-7; TRBD1 matches 7 bases. The germline V gene encodes CDR1 SNHLY and CDR2 FYNNEI. The CDR3 covers 14 residues. The V segment lost 4 bases and the J segment 2 bases; nucleotides outside the gene matches: 5. The CDR3 DNA reads as TGTGCCAGCAGTGGACAGGGAGTAACCTACGAGCAGTACTTC. Translated: CASSGQGVTYEQYF.